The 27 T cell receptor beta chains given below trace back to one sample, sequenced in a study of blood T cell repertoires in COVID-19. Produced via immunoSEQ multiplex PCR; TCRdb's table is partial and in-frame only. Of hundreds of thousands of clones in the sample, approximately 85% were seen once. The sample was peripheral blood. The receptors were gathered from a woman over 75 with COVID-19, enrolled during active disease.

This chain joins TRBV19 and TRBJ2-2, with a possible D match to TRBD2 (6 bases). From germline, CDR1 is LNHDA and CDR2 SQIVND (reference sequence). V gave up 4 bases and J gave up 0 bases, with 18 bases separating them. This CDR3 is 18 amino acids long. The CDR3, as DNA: TGTGCCAGTAGTACCTCCAGATGGACTATGCCGAACACCGGGGAGCTGTTTTTT. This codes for CASSTSRWTMPNTGELFF.

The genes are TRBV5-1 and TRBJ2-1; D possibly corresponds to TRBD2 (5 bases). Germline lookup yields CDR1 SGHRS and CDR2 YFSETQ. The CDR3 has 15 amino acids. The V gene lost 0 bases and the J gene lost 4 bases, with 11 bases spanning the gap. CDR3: CASSLDSPGYNEQFF. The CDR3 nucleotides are TGCGCCAGCAGCTTGGATTCCCCGGGGTACAATGAGCAGTTCTTC.

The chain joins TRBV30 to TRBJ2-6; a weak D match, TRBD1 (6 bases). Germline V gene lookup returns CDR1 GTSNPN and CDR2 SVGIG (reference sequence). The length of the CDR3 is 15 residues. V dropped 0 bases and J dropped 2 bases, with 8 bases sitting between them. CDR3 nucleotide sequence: TGTGCCTGGAGTGTAAGGGGGACTGGGGCCAACGTCCTGACTTTC. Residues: CAWSVRGTGANVLTF.

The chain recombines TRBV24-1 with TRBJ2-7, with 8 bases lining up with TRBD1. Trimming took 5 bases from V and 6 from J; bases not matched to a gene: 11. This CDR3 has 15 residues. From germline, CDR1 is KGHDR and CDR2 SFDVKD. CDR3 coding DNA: TGTGCCACCAGTGCCGGACAGGGCCAAGCCGCCGAGCAGTACTTC. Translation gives CATSAGQGQAAEQYF.

The CDR3: CASSQDKAGDTQYF. The CDR3 DNA follows: TGTGCCAGCAGCCAAGATAAGGCGGGAGATACGCAGTATTTT. The V and J genes are TRBV3-1 (or the pseudogene TRBV3-2) and TRBJ2-3, with a possible D match to TRBD2 (5 bases). Trimming pared 0 bases from V and 5 bases from J, leaving 9 bases between. There are 14 residues in the CDR3. Germline CDR1 is LGHDT and CDR2 is YNNKEL (reference sequence).

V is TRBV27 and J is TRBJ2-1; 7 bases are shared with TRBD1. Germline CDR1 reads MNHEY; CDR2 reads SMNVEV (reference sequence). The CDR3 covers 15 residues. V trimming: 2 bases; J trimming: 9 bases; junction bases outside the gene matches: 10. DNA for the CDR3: TGTGCCAGCAGTTTACGAGGGGGCGATCCAGGTGAGCAGTTCTTC. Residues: CASSLRGGDPGEQFF.

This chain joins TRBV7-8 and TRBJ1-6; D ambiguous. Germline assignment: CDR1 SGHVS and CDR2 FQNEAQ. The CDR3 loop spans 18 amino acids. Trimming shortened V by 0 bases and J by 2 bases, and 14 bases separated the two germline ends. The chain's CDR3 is CASSLAKEGTPYNSPLHF. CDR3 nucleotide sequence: TGTGCCAGCAGCTTAGCGAAGGAGGGAACCCCCTATAATTCACCCCTCCACTTT.

The CDR3 here is CASSPPLDNEQFF. The DNA of the CDR3 is TGTGCCAGCAGCCCCCCACTTGACAATGAGCAGTTCTTC. The chain is built from TRBV7-3 and TRBJ2-1; D gene ambiguous. The CDR3 runs 13 residues. V was trimmed by 5 bases and J by 5 bases, leaving 10 bases between them. Germline assignment: CDR1 SGHTA and CDR2 FQGTGA.

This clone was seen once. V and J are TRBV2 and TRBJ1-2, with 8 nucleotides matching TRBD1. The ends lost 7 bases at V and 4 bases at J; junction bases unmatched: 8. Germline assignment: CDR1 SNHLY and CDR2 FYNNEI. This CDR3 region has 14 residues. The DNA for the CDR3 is TGTGCCAGCAATAAGGACAGGGACACCTATGGCTACACCTTC. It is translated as CASNKDRDTYGYTF. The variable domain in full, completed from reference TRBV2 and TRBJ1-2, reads EPEVTQTPSHQVTQMGQEVILRCVPISNHLYFYWYRQILGQKVEFLVSFYNNEISEKSEIFDDQFSVERPDGSNFTLKIRSTKLEDSAMYFCASNKDRDTYGYTFGSGTRLTVV.

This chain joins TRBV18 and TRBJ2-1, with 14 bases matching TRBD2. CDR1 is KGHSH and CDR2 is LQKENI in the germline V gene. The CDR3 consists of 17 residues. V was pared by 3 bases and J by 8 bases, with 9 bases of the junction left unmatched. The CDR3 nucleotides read TGTGCCAGCTCACCTACATCCGGGACTAGCGGGGGTTATGAGCAGTTCTTC. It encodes CASSPTSGTSGGYEQFF.

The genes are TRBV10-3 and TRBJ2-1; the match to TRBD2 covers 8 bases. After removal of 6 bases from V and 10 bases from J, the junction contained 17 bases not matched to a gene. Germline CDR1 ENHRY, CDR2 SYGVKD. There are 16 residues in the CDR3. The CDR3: CAISPPPGGQIGEQFF. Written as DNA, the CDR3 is TGTGCCATCAGCCCGCCGCCGGGGGGGCAGATAGGGGAGCAGTTCTTC.

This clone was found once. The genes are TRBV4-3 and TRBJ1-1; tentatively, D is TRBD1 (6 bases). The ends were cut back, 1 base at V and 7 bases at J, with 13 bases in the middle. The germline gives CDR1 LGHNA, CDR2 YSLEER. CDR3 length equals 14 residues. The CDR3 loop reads CASSQAVGAGEAFF. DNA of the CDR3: TGCGCCAGCAGCCAAGCCGTGGGGGCAGGTGAAGCTTTCTTT.

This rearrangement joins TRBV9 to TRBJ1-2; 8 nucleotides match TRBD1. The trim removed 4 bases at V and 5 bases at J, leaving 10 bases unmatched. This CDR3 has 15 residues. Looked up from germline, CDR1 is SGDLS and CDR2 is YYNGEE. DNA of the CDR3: TGTGCCAGCAGCCCCGGATCGACAGGGGTTTATGGCTACACCTTC. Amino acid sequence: CASSPGSTGVYGYTF.

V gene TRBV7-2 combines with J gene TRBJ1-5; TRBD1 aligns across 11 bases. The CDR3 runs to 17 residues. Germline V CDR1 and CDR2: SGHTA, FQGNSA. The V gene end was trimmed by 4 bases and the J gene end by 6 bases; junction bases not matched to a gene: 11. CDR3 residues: CASSSPKGQGARQPQHF. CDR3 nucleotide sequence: TGTGCCAGCAGCTCCCCAAAAGGACAGGGGGCTCGTCAGCCCCAGCATTTT.

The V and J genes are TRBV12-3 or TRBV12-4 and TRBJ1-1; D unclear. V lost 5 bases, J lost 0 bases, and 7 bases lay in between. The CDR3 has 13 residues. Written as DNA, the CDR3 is TGTGCCAGCAGTCGTATAATGAACACTGAAGCTTTCTTT. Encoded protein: CASSRIMNTEAFF.

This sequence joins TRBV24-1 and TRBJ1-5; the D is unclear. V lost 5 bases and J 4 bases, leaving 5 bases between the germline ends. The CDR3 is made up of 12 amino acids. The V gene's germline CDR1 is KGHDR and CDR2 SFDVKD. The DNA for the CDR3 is TGTGCCACCAGTGGTAGAAATCAGCCCCAGCATTTT. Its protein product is CATSGRNQPQHF.

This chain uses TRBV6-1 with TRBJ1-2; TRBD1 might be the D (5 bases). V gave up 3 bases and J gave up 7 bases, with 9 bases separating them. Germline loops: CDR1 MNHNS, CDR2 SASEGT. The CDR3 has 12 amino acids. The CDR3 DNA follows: TGTGCCAGCAGTGACAGGGTCGTTGGCTACACCTTC. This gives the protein CASSDRVVGYTF.

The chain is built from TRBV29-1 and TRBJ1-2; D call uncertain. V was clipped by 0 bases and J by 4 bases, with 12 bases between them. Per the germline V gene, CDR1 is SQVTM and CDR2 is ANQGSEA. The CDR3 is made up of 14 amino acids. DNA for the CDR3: TGCAGCGTTGAAGATCCAGGTCGTAGCTATGGCTACACCTTC. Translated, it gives CSVEDPGRSYGYTF.

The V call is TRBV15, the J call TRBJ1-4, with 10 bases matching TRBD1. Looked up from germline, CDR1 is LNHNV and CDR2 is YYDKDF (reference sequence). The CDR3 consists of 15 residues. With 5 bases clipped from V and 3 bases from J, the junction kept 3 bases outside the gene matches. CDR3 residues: CATSGQGGANEKLFF. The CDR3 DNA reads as TGTGCCACCAGCGGACAGGGGGGAGCTAATGAAAAACTGTTTTTT. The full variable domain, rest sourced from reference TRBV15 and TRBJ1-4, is DAMVIQNPRYQVTQFGKPVTLSCSQTLNHNVMYWYQQKSSQAPKLLFHYYDKDFNNEADTPDNFQSRRPNTSFCFLDIRSPGLGDTAMYLCATSGQGGANEKLFFGSGTQLSVL.

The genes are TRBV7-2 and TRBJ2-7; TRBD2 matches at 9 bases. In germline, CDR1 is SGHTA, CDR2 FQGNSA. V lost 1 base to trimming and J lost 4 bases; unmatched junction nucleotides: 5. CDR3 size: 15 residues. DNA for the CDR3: TGTGCCAGCAGCTTAGTAGGTAGCGGGGGATACGAGCAGTACTTC. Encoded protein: CASSLVGSGGYEQYF.

The CDR3 sequence is CASSVGGLGSYEQYV. For the CDR3, the DNA is TGTGCCAGCAGTGTAGGGGGTCTGGGTTCCTACGAGCAGTACGTC. V is TRBV2 and J is TRBJ2-7, with a possible D match to TRBD1 (6 bases). Germline V gene sequence: CDR1 SNHLY, CDR2 FYNNEI. The V end was cut by 4 bases, the J end by 1 base, with 14 bases between. The CDR3 spans 15 residues.

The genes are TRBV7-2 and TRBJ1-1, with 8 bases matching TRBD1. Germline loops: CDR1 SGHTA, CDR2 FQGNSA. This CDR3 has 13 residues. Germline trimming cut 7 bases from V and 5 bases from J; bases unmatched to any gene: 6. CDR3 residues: CASTLRQGTEAFF. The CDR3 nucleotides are TGTGCCAGCACCCTACGACAGGGGACTGAAGCTTTCTTT.

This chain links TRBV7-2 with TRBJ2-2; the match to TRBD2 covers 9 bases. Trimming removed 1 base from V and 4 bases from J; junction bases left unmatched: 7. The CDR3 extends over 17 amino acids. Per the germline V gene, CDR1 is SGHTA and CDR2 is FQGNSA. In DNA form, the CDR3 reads TGTGCCAGCAGCTTAGGGGCTAGCGGGGCCGCCACCGGGGAGCTGTTTTTT. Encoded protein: CASSLGASGAATGELFF.

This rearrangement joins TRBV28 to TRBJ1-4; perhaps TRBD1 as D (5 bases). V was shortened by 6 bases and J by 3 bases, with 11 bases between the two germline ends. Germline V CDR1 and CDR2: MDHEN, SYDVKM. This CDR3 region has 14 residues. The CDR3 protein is CASRMTAANEKLFF. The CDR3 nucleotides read TGTGCCAGCAGGATGACAGCTGCTAATGAAAAACTGTTTTTT.

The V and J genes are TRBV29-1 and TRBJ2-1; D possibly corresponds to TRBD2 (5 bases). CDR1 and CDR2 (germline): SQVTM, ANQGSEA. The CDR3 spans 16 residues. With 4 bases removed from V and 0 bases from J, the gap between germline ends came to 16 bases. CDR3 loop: CSVVPFSVLSYNEQFF. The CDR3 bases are TGCAGCGTTGTCCCATTTAGCGTACTCTCCTACAATGAGCAGTTCTTC.

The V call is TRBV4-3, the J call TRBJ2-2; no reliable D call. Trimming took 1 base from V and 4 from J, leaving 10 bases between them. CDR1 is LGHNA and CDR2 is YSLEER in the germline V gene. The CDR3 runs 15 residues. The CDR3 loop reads CASSQGRLGTGELFF. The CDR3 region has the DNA TGCGCCAGCAGCCAAGGCAGGTTGGGCACCGGGGAGCTGTTTTTT.

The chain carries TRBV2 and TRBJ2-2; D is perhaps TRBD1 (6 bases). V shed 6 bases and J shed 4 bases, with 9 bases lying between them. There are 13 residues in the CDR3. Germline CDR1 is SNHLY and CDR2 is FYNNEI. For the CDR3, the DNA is TGTGCCAGCAGACAGGGAAGCACCGGGGAGCTGTTTTTT. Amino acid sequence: CASRQGSTGELFF.